These 19 T cell receptor beta chains originate from one sample sequenced in a study of T cell repertoires in cytomegalovirus infection. TCRdb reanalysed the reads using MiXCR and keeps one entry per CDR3 protein. Counted here are approximately 400,000 distinct CDR3 sequences, 31% occurring once; the ten biggest clones make up roughly 13%. The specimen sequenced was PBMCs. The receptors shown here come from a human donor in good health (CMV status not recorded). Some clones in this sample may be carry-over from other donors' samples.

Concerning this clonotype itself: One junction end disagrees with the germline gene, perhaps due to a read error. This chain links TRBV7-6 with TRBJ2-7, with a weak D call TRBD2 (6 bases). Looked up from germline, CDR1 is SGHVS and CDR2 is FNYEAQ. This CDR3 region has 17 residues. The CDR3 is CDSSRTPSGTATYEQYF. In nucleotides, the CDR3 is TGTGACAGCAGCAGAACCCCCTCCGGGACTGCCACCTACGAGCAGTACTTC.

This clonotype came up a few times. This chain links TRBV28 with TRBJ2-7; D possibly corresponds to TRBD1 (7 bases). This CDR3 spans 15 amino acids. Trimming removed 6 bases from V and 4 bases from J, with 19 bases in between. The germline V gene encodes CDR1 MDHEN and CDR2 SYDVKM. DNA of the CDR3: TGTGCCAGCAGCCTGGGAGGACAGGCCTCGTACGAGCAGTACTTC. Translation: CASSLGGQASYEQYF. The variable domain in full, with the rest retrieved from reference TRBV28 and TRBJ2-7, is DVKVTQSSRYLVKRTGEKVFLECVQDMDHENMFWYRQDPGLGLRLIYFSYDVKMKEKGDIPEGYSVSREKKERFSLILESASTNQTSMYLCASSLGGQASYEQYFGPGTRLTVT.

This rearrangement joins TRBV7-9 to TRBJ2-7; perhaps TRBD2 as D (5 bases). The CDR3 sequence is 16 residues long. The V end was cut by 3 bases, the J end by 5 bases, with 20 bases between. Germline CDR1 reads SEHNR; CDR2 reads FQNEAQ (reference sequence). This CDR3 reads CASSFGFRTGSHEQYF. In nucleotides, the CDR3 is TGTGCCAGCAGCTTTGGGTTCCGGACTGGTAGCCACGAGCAGTACTTC.

The chain is built from TRBV5-4 and TRBJ1-6; perhaps TRBD1 as D (5 bases). Germline assignment: CDR1 SGHNT and CDR2 YYREEE (reference sequence). There are 16 residues in the CDR3. Trimming removed 0 bases at V and 6 bases at J, with 13 bases between. The chain's CDR3 is CASSLGVGAINSPLHF. CDR3 nucleotides: TGTGCCAGCAGCTTGGGAGTCGGGGCAATTAATTCACCCCTCCACTTT. The full variable domain, its missing parts supplied by reference TRBV5-4 and TRBJ1-6, is ETGVTQSPTHLIKTRGQQVTLRCSSQSGHNTVSWYQQALGQGPQFIFQYYREEENGRGNFPPRFSGLQFPNYSSELNVNALELDDSALYLCASSLGVGAINSPLHFGNGTRLTVT.

This clonotype was found a few times. This rearrangement joins TRBV20-1 to TRBJ2-3; D possibly matches TRBD1 or TRBD2 (5 bases each). V gave up 6 bases and J gave up 3 bases, with 22 bases separating them. This CDR3 contains 16 residues. Germline CDR1 reads DFQATT; CDR2 reads SNEGSKA (reference sequence). The CDR3 here is CSATRFERGLTDTQYF. The CDR3 DNA reads TGCAGTGCCACGCGATTTGAGAGGGGTTTGACAGATACGCAGTATTTT.

This clonotype has at least ten counts. The J gene is TRBJ2-5, the V gene TRBV5-4, with 16 bases identical to TRBD2. The CDR3 has 17 amino acids. V lost 4 bases to trimming and J lost 7 bases; unmatched junction nucleotides: 10. Germline values: CDR1 SGHNT, CDR2 YYREEE (reference sequence). CDR3 DNA: TGTGCCAGCAGCCCCGGGACTAGCGGGGGGGCGTGGGGGACCCAGTACTTC. Its translation: CASSPGTSGGAWGTQYF.

To note about this clonotype: A much larger clone differs by one base, so this may be a read error. The V call is TRBV7-8, the J call TRBJ1-1; D might be TRBD1 (6 bases). Germline CDR1 and CDR2: SGHVS and FQNEAQ. The CDR3 has 13 residues. Written as DNA, the CDR3 is TGTGCCAGCAGCCGGGACACGAACCCTGAAGCTTTCTTT. Protein: CASSRDTNPEAFF.

Concerning this clonotype itself: Mismatch with germline at one junction end may stem from a read error. This chain uses TRBV7-9 with TRBJ1-6, with no clear D. This CDR3 region has 13 residues. In germline, CDR1 is SEHNR, CDR2 FQNEAQ (reference sequence). DNA for the CDR3: TGTGCCATCAGCCCCCAGGCTCTCACACCCCTCCACTTT. It translates to CAISPQALTPLHF. Full variable domain (outside the CDR3, taken from reference TRBV7-9 and TRBJ1-6): DTGVSQNPRHKITKRGQNVTFRCDPISEHNRLYWYRQTLGQGPEFLTYFQNEAQLEKSRLLSDRFSAERPKGSFSTLEIQRTEQGDSAMYLCAISPQALTPLHFGNGTRLTVT.

In its sample, this clonotype was seen many times. The chain employs TRBV7-6 and TRBJ2-7; TRBD1 agrees at 7 bases. Trimming took 3 bases from V and 4 from J; bases not matched to a gene: 6. Germline V gives CDR1 SGHVS, CDR2 FNYEAQ. The CDR3 contains 14 residues. CDR3 nucleotide sequence: TGTGCCAGCAGCTTGGCCGGGACAGCTTACGAGCAGTACTTC. Its protein product is CASSLAGTAYEQYF.

The chain has TRBV24-1 and TRBJ1-2; D is ambiguous. CDR1 is KGHDR, CDR2 SFDVKD, per germline. Trimming took off 0 bases at V and 8 bases at J, with 12 bases between the two ends. The CDR3 extends over 14 amino acids. CDR3 protein: CATSDLSWSEGYTF. Written as DNA, the CDR3 is TGTGCCACCAGTGATTTGAGTTGGTCGGAAGGCTACACCTTC.

The J gene is TRBJ1-2, the V gene TRBV6-5, with D perhaps matching TRBD1 (5 bases). The germline CDR1 and CDR2 sequences are MNHEY and SVGAGI. The length of the CDR3 is 16 residues. The ends were cut back, 0 bases at V and 6 bases at J, with 17 bases in the middle. This CDR3 is CASSYSNLQGRHGYTF. CDR3 in DNA: TGTGCCAGCAGTTACTCGAATCTTCAGGGCAGACATGGCTACACCTTC.

This clonotype was counted many times. V gene TRBV7-2 combines with J gene TRBJ1-6, with 7 bases fitting TRBD1. The CDR3 is 15 residues long. Per the germline V gene, CDR1 is SGHTA and CDR2 is FQGNSA. V lost 0 bases, J lost 7 bases, and 3 bases stayed unmatched. DNA for the CDR3: TGTGCCAGCAGCTTAGCGGACAGGACGAATTCACCCCTCCACTTT. The encoded protein is CASSLADRTNSPLHF.

The rearrangement joins TRBV4-2 to TRBJ1-4, with 8 positions matching TRBD1. The germline V gene has CDR1 LGHNA and CDR2 YNFKEQ. Unmatched junction bases numbered 7, after V lost 0 bases and J lost 7 bases. The CDR3 consists of 16 residues. The CDR3 DNA reads TGTGCCAGCAGCCAAGATTCTGGGACAGGTGGTGAAAAACTGTTTTTT. This sequence encodes CASSQDSGTGGEKLFF.

About this clonotype itself: Being one base from a much bigger clone, this may be a read error. The chain is built from TRBV7-6 and TRBJ2-3; D may match TRBD1 or TRBD2 (6 bases each). CDR1 and CDR2 from the germline V gene are SGHVS and FNYEAQ. This CDR3 comprises 15 residues. CDR3 sequence: CTSSWGAANTDTQYF. The CDR3 nucleotides are TGTACCAGCAGCTGGGGGGCAGCAAACACAGATACGCAGTATTTT. Full variable domain (rest looked up from reference TRBV7-6 and TRBJ2-3): GAGVSQSPRYKVTKRGQDVALRCDPISGHVSLYWYRQALGQGPEFLTYFNYEAQQDKSGLPNDRFSAERPEGSISTLTIQRTEQRDSAMYRCTSSWGAANTDTQYFGPGTRLTVL.

The V gene is TRBV5-5, the J gene TRBJ2-7, with TRBD1 matching 9 bases. The CDR3 sequence is 15 residues long. CDR1 and CDR2 (germline): SGHKS, YYEKEE (reference sequence). V lost 0 bases and J lost 4; bases outside the gene matches: 5. The CDR3: CASSLAGQGSYEQYF. Written as DNA, the CDR3 is TGTGCCAGCAGCTTGGCGGGACAGGGATCGTACGAGCAGTACTTC. The full variable domain, its missing parts supplied by reference TRBV5-5 and TRBJ2-7, is DAGVTQSPTHLIKTRGQQVTLRCSPISGHKSVSWYQQVLGQGPQFIFQYYEKEERGRGNFPDRFSARQFPNYSSELNVNALLLGDSALYLCASSLAGQGSYEQYFGPGTRLTVT.

In the case of this clonotype: A much larger clone differs by one base, so this may be a read error. The rearrangement joins TRBV19 to TRBJ2-5; 7 nucleotides match TRBD2. CDR1 LNHDA and CDR2 SQIVND come from the germline V gene (reference sequence). CDR3 length equals 16 residues. For the CDR3, the DNA is TGTGCCAGTAGCCCGGCGAGCGGGGCCCGCCAAGATACCCAGTACTTC. This gives the protein CASSPASGARQDTQYF.

The chain recombines TRBV6-2 or TRBV6-3 with TRBJ1-1, with TRBD1 identical over 8 bases. V lost 5 bases to trimming and J lost 4 bases; unmatched junction nucleotides: 6. The germline CDR1 and CDR2 sequences are MNHEY and SVGEGT. The CDR3 covers 14 residues. The CDR3 nucleotides read TGTGCCAGCAGTAGCAGGGGGCTGGTCACTGAAGCTTTCTTT. Its protein product is CASSSRGLVTEAFF.

Details on this clonotype: A junction boundary mismatches the germline segment, possibly from a read error. This chain uses TRBV5-5 with TRBJ2-5, with D possibly TRBD2 on 5 matching bases. Germline CDR1 reads SGHKS; CDR2 reads YYEKEE (reference sequence). The CDR3 is 14 amino acids. This CDR3 is CASTLDLRAETQYF. Written as DNA, the CDR3 is TGTGCCAGCACCTTGGACTTAAGGGCAGAGACCCAGTACTTC.

The CDR3 coding sequence is TGTGCCAGCAGTTACAGGGAGAGGGTCGGGGTGAACACTGAAGCTTTCTTT. Translation: CASSYRERVGVNTEAFF. This rearrangement joins TRBV2 to TRBJ1-1; the D gene is possibly TRBD1 (6 bases). This CDR3 contains 17 residues. V was clipped by 5 bases and J by 0 bases, with 19 bases between them. The germline CDR1 and CDR2 sequences are SNHLY and FYNNEI.